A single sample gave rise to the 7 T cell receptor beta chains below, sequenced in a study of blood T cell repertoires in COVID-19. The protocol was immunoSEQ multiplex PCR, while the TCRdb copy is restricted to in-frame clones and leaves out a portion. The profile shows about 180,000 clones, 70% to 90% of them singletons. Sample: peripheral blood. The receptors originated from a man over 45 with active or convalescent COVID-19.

CDR3 in amino acids: CASSAGRHSGNTIYF. For the CDR3, the DNA is TGTGCCAGCAGCGCGGGACGGCACTCTGGAAACACCATATATTTT. This chain joins TRBV5-6 and TRBJ1-3, with D possibly TRBD1 on 5 matching bases. The CDR3 contains 15 residues. CDR1 SGHDT and CDR2 YYEEEE come from the germline V gene. With 4 bases removed from V and 0 bases from J, the gap between germline ends came to 11 bases.

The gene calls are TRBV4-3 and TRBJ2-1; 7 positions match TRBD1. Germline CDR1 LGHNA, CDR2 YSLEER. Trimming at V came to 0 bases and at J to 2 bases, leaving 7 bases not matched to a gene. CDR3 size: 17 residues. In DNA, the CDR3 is TGCGCCAGCAGCCAAGACCGACAGGGAATTGCCTACAATGAGCAGTTCTTC. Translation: CASSQDRQGIAYNEQFF.

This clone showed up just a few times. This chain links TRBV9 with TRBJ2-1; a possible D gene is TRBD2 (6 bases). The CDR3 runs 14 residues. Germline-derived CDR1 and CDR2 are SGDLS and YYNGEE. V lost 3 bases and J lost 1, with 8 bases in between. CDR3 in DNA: TGTGCCAGCAGCGCCGGGACTTCCTACAATGAGCAGTTCTTC. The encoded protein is CASSAGTSYNEQFF.

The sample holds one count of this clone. The CDR3 nucleotides read TGCGCCAGCAGCTTTGGAGAACCGGGTCGGGGACAGGGGGCTGGCGAGCAGTACTTC. Amino acid sequence: CASSFGEPGRGQGAGEQYF. The rearrangement joins TRBV5-1 to TRBJ2-7; 12 bases are a match to TRBD1. The CDR3 loop spans 19 amino acids. The V segment lost 2 bases and the J segment 6 bases; nucleotides outside the gene matches: 18. Germline loops: CDR1 SGHRS, CDR2 YFSETQ.

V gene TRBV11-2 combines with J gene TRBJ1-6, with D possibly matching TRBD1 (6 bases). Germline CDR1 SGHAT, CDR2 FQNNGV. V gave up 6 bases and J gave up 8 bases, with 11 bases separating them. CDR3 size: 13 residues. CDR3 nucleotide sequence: TGTGCCAGCAGGGGACAAAACGATTCACCCCTCCACTTT. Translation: CASRGQNDSPLHF.

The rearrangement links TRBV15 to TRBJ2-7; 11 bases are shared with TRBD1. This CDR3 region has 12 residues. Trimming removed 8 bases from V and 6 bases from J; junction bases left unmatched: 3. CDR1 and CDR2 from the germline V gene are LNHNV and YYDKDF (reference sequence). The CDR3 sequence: CATGQGAAEQYF. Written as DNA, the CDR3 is TGTGCCACCGGACAGGGGGCGGCCGAGCAGTACTTC.

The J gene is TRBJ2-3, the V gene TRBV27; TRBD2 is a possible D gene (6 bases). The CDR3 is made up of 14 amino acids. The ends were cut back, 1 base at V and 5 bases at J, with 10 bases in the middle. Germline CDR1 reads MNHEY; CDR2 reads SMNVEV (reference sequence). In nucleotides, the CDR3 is TGTGCCAGCAGTTTATTGTCCGGGGGAGATACGCAGTATTTT. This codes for CASSLLSGGDTQYF.